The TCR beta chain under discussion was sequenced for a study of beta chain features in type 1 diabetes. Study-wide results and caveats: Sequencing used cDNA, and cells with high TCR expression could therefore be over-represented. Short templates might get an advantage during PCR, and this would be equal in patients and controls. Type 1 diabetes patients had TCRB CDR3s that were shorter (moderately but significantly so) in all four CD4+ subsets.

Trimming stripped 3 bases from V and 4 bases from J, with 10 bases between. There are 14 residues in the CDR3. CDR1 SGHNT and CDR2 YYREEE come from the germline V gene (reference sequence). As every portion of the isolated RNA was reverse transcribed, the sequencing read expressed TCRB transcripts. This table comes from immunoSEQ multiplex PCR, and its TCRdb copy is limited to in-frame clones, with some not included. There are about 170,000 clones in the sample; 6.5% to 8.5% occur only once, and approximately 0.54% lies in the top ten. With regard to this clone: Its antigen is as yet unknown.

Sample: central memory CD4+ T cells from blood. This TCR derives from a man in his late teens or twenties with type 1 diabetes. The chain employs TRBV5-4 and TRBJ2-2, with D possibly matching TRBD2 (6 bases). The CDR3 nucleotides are TGTGCCAGCAGCTATTCTAGCGTCACCGGGGAGCTGTTTTTT. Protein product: CASSYSSVTGELFF.